The source of this T cell receptor beta chain is a study of CD8 T cells in ankylosing spondylitis. This clonotype was seen at least ten times. The germline CDR1 and CDR2 sequences are SNHLY and FYNNEI. The V segment lost 1 base and the J segment 11 bases; nucleotides outside the gene matches: 7. The length of the CDR3 is 15 residues. TCRdb passed the 5' RACE reads through MiXCR, listing each CDR3 protein once. The sample holds 300,000 to 400,000 distinct CDR3 sequences; around 10% are singletons and the top ten take 8% to 9.5%. The sequence came from a female donor with ankylosing spondylitis or in good health (not recorded which). Specimen: blood, either unsorted or a sorted T cell fraction (not recorded which). The chain carries TRBV2 and TRBJ1-6; 8 positions match TRBD1. DNA for the CDR3: TGTGCCAGCAGTGAAGTAAGGACAGGGAATACACCCCTCCACTTT. It is translated as CASSEVRTGNTPLHF.